Listed here are 21 T cell receptor beta chains from one sample, sequenced in a study of CD8 T cells in ankylosing spondylitis. The antigens for these receptors are not known. TCRdb reprocessed the 5' RACE reads via MiXCR and lists one record per CDR3 protein. Seen here are hundreds of thousands of distinct CDR3 sequences, around 19% observed once, and the top ten hold about 39%. Study results and caveats: Ankylosing spondylitis blood seemed to carry a telltale TCR beta motif made of under ten highly homologous variants.

Sample: blood, either unsorted or a sorted T cell fraction (not recorded which). The receptors come from a male donor with ankylosing spondylitis.

The chain joins TRBV25-1 to TRBJ1-1; D gene unclear. Germline values: CDR1 MGHDK, CDR2 SYGVNS. The CDR3 covers 14 residues. Trimming took 2 bases from V and 4 from J, leaving 11 bases between them. For the CDR3, the DNA is TGTGCCAGCAGTGAAGGTTCAGGCAGCACTGAAGCTTTCTTT. Residues: CASSEGSGSTEAFF.

In this sample, this clonotype turned up a few times. A junction boundary mismatches the germline segment, possibly from a read error. CDR3 sequence reads: CASSLGTGSGNTIYF. CDR3 nucleotide sequence: TGTGCCAGCAGTTTAGGGACGGGCTCTGGAAACACCATATATTTT. V and J are TRBV7-6 and TRBJ1-3; D might be TRBD1 (5 bases). Looked up from germline, CDR1 is SGHVS and CDR2 is FNYEAQ. CDR3 length: 15 amino acids.

The chain uses TRBV5-5 and TRBJ2-3; D unclear. V was cut by 4 bases and J by 8 bases, with 8 bases left in between. Germline V gives CDR1 SGHKS, CDR2 YYEKEE (reference sequence). The CDR3 extends over 11 amino acids. CDR3 in amino acids: CASSKHVTQYF. CDR3 nucleotide sequence: TGTGCCAGCAGCAAACACGTTACGCAGTATTTT. Supplemented by reference TRBV5-5 and TRBJ2-3, the full variable domain reads DAGVTQSPTHLIKTRGQQVTLRCSPISGHKSVSWYQQVLGQGPQFIFQYYEKEERGRGNFPDRFSARQFPNYSSELNVNALLLGDSALYLCASSKHVTQYFGPGTRLTVL.

This clonotype was counted many times. The rearrangement joins TRBV20-1 to TRBJ2-7; no clear D. Germline CDR1 reads DFQATT; CDR2 reads SNEGSKA (reference sequence). This CDR3 is 12 amino acids long. V was trimmed by 1 base and J by 6 bases, leaving 10 bases between them. The CDR3 DNA reads as TGCAGTGCTAGAGCGTCCAGTCCCGAGCAGTACTTC. It is translated as CSARASSPEQYF.

This clonotype was seen at least ten times. The chain carries TRBV2 and TRBJ2-7, with TRBD1 matching over 8 bases. This CDR3 is built from 13 residues. Germline V CDR1 and CDR2: SNHLY, FYNNEI. The J segment lost 3 bases and the V segment lost 7 bases, leaving 5 bases of the junction unmatched. The CDR3 sequence: CASMGQDSYEQYF. DNA for the CDR3: TGTGCCAGCATGGGACAGGACAGCTACGAGCAGTACTTC.

This clonotype was counted between two and nine times. The chain carries TRBV4-1 and TRBJ1-2; 9 bases are shared with TRBD1. Germline assignment: CDR1 MGHRA and CDR2 YSYEKL. The CDR3 length is 15 residues. The V and J ends lost 3 bases and 6 bases, in that order; junction bases with no gene match: 8. The CDR3 DNA reads as TGCGCCAGCAGCCATATATTGGACAGGGGTCATGGCTACACCTTC. It is translated as CASSHILDRGHGYTF.

The chain joins TRBV15 to TRBJ2-7, with 11 bases fitting TRBD2. The V gene's germline CDR1 is LNHNV and CDR2 YYDKDF (reference sequence). The CDR3 runs 16 residues. Trimming took 5 bases from V and 0 from J; bases not matched to a gene: 6. The CDR3 DNA reads as TGTGCCACCAGCTACGGGACTAGCGGCTACTCCTACGAGCAGTACTTC. Translation: CATSYGTSGYSYEQYF.

The genes are TRBV7-3 and TRBJ2-1, with TRBD2 as a possible D gene (6 bases). Germline V lookup: CDR1 SGHTA, CDR2 FQGTGA. The length of the CDR3 is 14 residues. V lost 2 bases to trimming and J lost 7 bases, with 12 bases between them. The CDR3 DNA reads as TGTGCCAGCAGCTTAGGAGGGGAGGCAAATGAGCAGTTCTTC. This codes for CASSLGGEANEQFF.

The table lists this clonotype with a few counts. The chain employs TRBV11-2 and TRBJ2-7; possible D gene TRBD1, 5 bases. The V and J ends lost 5 bases and 4 bases respectively, with 12 bases between them. Germline CDR1 is SGHAT and CDR2 is FQNNGV. CDR3 length: 13 residues. The CDR3 sequence is CASSPQDTYEQYF. The CDR3 DNA sequence: TGTGCCAGCAGCCCCCAGGACACTTACGAGCAGTACTTC.

This clonotype was detected a few times. J is TRBJ2-3 and V is TRBV7-9; 12 positions agree with TRBD2. With 5 bases clipped from V and 3 bases from J, the junction kept 6 bases outside the gene matches. Germline V lookup: CDR1 SEHNR, CDR2 FQNEAQ (reference sequence). The CDR3 has 16 residues. CDR3 coding DNA: TGTGCCAGCAGCCGGACTAGCGGGGCGACAACAGATACGCAGTATTTT. Its translation: CASSRTSGATTDTQYF. The complete variable domain, with remaining parts taken from reference TRBV7-9 and TRBJ2-3, reads DTGVSQNPRHKITKRGQNVTFRCDPISEHNRLYWYRQTLGQGPEFLTYFQNEAQLEKSRLLSDRFSAERPKGSFSTLEIQRTEQGDSAMYLCASSRTSGATTDTQYFGPGTRLTVL.

This clonotype has more than one count but fewer than ten. V is TRBV4-3 and J is TRBJ1-6; D is ambiguous. The CDR3 covers 15 residues. CDR1 is LGHNA, CDR2 YSLEER, per germline. V lost 0 bases and J lost 5, with 8 bases in between. This chain's CDR3 is CASSQDRLNNSPLHF. The CDR3 DNA reads as TGCGCCAGCAGCCAAGATCGGTTAAATAATTCACCCCTCCACTTT.

V and J are TRBV20-1 and TRBJ1-2; 7 nucleotides match TRBD1. V gave up 3 bases and J gave up 1 base; unmatched junction bases: 2. Germline V gene lookup returns CDR1 DFQATT and CDR2 SNEGSKA (reference sequence). The CDR3 contains 13 residues. The CDR3 DNA reads as TGCAGTGCTAGGGACAGGCTTAACTATGGCTACACCTTC. Amino acids: CSARDRLNYGYTF.

This clonotype turned up a few times. The chain links TRBV27 to TRBJ2-2; maybe TRBD2 (5 bases). CDR1 is MNHEY, CDR2 SMNVEV, per germline (reference sequence). V dropped 5 bases and J dropped 3 bases, with 10 bases sitting between them. This CDR3 contains 14 residues. The CDR3 DNA sequence: TGTGCCAGCAGTGGATGGGGAGACACCGGGGAGCTGTTTTTT. Residues: CASSGWGDTGELFF.

This clonotype was observed a few times. The genes are TRBV12-3 or TRBV12-4 and TRBJ1-1, with 7 bases fitting TRBD1. Trimming cost V 3 bases and J 0 bases; bases outside gene matches: 7. The CDR3 runs 16 residues. The DNA for the CDR3 is TGTGCCAGCAGTTTGATGTGGACAGGCTTGAACACTGAAGCTTTCTTT. Translating it yields CASSLMWTGLNTEAFF.

This clonotype was seen a few times. The chain joins TRBV27 to TRBJ2-7, with a possible D match to TRBD1 (5 bases). Trimming cost V 4 bases and J 4 bases, with 11 bases left between them. The germline CDR1 and CDR2 sequences are MNHEY and SMNVEV (reference sequence). The CDR3 spans 13 residues. The CDR3 protein is CASSSQGPYEQYF. The CDR3 DNA sequence: TGTGCCAGCAGTTCGCAGGGTCCGTACGAGCAGTACTTC.

This clonotype came up a few times. The genes are TRBV12-3 or TRBV12-4 and TRBJ2-5; 7 bases are a match to TRBD1. Trimming took 2 bases from V and 4 from J; bases not matched to a gene: 4. The CDR3 contains 14 residues. CDR3 nucleotides: TGTGCCAGCAGTTTACTAGACAGGGCAGAGACCCAGTACTTC. Translated, it gives CASSLLDRAETQYF.

There are a few counts of this clonotype. The genes are TRBV7-9 and TRBJ1-2, with unresolved D. CDR1 is SEHNR and CDR2 is FQNEAQ in the germline V gene (reference sequence). V shed 2 bases and J shed 3 bases, with 7 bases lying between them. The length of the CDR3 is 13 residues. This CDR3 is CASSLLGYYGYTF. In DNA, the CDR3 is TGTGCCAGCAGCTTACTCGGATACTATGGCTACACCTTC.

This clonotype was counted many times. The chain couples TRBV12-3 or TRBV12-4 to TRBJ2-7; 8 positions match TRBD1. Unmatched junction bases numbered 9, after V lost 5 bases and J lost 0 bases. This CDR3 spans 16 amino acids. CDR3 sequence reads: CASSPGQGLISYEQYF. The CDR3 bases are TGTGCCAGCAGTCCTGGACAGGGACTCATCTCCTACGAGCAGTACTTC.

The chain carries TRBV7-8 and TRBJ2-3; D unclear. The CDR3 loop spans 12 amino acids. CDR1 is SGHVS and CDR2 is FQNEAQ in the germline V gene. V shed 11 bases and J shed 1 base, with 10 bases lying between them. The CDR3 coding sequence is TGTGCCGACGGTCCTGGCACAGATACGCAGTATTTT. It specifies CADGPGTDTQYF.

This clonotype has just a few counts. The chain recombines TRBV12-3 or TRBV12-4 with TRBJ1-2; D is perhaps TRBD1 (5 bases). This CDR3 has 16 residues. Trimming shortened V by 5 bases and J by 4 bases, and 20 bases separated the two germline ends. The CDR3 region is CASSPRERLGPYGYTF. DNA for the CDR3: TGTGCCAGCAGTCCCAGGGAGAGATTGGGCCCCTATGGCTACACCTTC.

The chain couples TRBV7-6 to TRBJ2-3, with 7 bases that match TRBD2. The germline V gene encodes CDR1 SGHVS and CDR2 FNYEAQ. The V and J ends lost 1 base and 2 bases, in that order; junction bases with no gene match: 3. The CDR3 totals 15 residues. The DNA of the CDR3 is TGTGCCAGCAGCTTAGAAGGGACTACCACAGATACGCAGTATTTT. It codes for CASSLEGTTTDTQYF. The variable domain in full, completed from reference TRBV7-6 and TRBJ2-3, reads GAGVSQSPRYKVTKRGQDVALRCDPISGHVSLYWYRQALGQGPEFLTYFNYEAQQDKSGLPNDRFSAERPEGSISTLTIQRTEQRDSAMYRCASSLEGTTTDTQYFGPGTRLTVL.